A single sample gave rise to the 15 T cell receptor beta chains below, sequenced in a study of T cell repertoires in aging, cancer and after chemotherapy. Peripheral blood genomic DNA, not sorted cells or RNA, was the template. A mixed TRB-A/B primer pool amplified rearranged TRB by multiplex touch-down PCR. From the multiplex PCR reads, TCRdb called clonotypes with MiXCR, one entry per CDR3 protein. Here the sample spans more than 9,000 distinct CDR3 sequences, around 30% being singletons. Sequencing used blood. The receptor set was obtained from a human donor in good health.

The chain is built from TRBV6-1 and TRBJ2-3; 13 nucleotides line up with TRBD2. The germline V gene encodes CDR1 MNHNS and CDR2 SASEGT. The CDR3 is 17 residues long. The ends lost 4 bases at V and 3 bases at J; junction bases unmatched: 7. The CDR3 loop is CASSGRTSGSGTDTQYF. The CDR3 bases are TGTGCCAGCAGTGGACGGACTAGCGGGAGTGGGACAGATACGCAGTATTTT.

This clonotype is deemed medium-sized (0.01 to 0.1%). V is TRBV5-5 and J is TRBJ2-2; TRBD2 matches at 14 bases. V lost 2 bases and J lost 0; bases outside the gene matches: 6. The germline V gene encodes CDR1 SGHKS and CDR2 YYEKEE (reference sequence). This CDR3 contains 19 residues. CDR3 protein: CASSLGLAGGVTNTGELFF. The CDR3 bases are TGTGCCAGCAGCTTAGGACTAGCGGGAGGAGTTACGAACACCGGGGAGCTGTTTTTT. The variable domain in full, with the rest retrieved from reference TRBV5-5 and TRBJ2-2, is DAGVTQSPTHLIKTRGQQVTLRCSPISGHKSVSWYQQVLGQGPQFIFQYYEKEERGRGNFPDRFSARQFPNYSSELNVNALLLGDSALYLCASSLGLAGGVTNTGELFFGEGSRLTVL.

This clonotype was detected only a few times. The V and J genes are TRBV5-6 and TRBJ2-5; D is possibly TRBD2 (5 bases). Per the germline V gene, CDR1 is SGHDT and CDR2 is YYEEEE. V lost 3 bases and J lost 4, with 13 bases in between. This CDR3 has 14 residues. The CDR3: CASSYRTSGETQYF. The CDR3 DNA reads as TGTGCCAGCAGCTATAGGACCAGCGGAGAGACCCAGTACTTC.

This clonotype is medium-sized. V usage is TRBV27 and J usage is TRBJ2-3; D possibly uses TRBD1 or TRBD2 (5 bases each). Trimming stripped 10 bases from V and 2 bases from J, with 19 bases between. This CDR3 is 15 amino acids long. CDR1 is MNHEY and CDR2 is SMNVEV in the germline V gene (reference sequence). CDR3 residues: CATSKGSWPTDTQYF. Here the CDR3 DNA reads TGTGCCACCAGCAAGGGGAGCTGGCCCACAGATACGCAGTATTTT.

The chain joins TRBV30 to TRBJ2-3, with 12 bases matching TRBD2. V lost 0 bases, J lost 0 bases, and 16 bases stayed unmatched. CDR3 size: 21 residues. The germline V gene has CDR1 GTSNPN and CDR2 SVGIG (reference sequence). CDR3 residues: CAWSVLGGLAGPPRSTDTQYF. CDR3 nucleotides: TGTGCCTGGAGTGTACTAGGGGGACTAGCGGGCCCTCCCCGAAGCACAGATACGCAGTATTTT. The variable domain in full, completed from reference TRBV30 and TRBJ2-3, reads SQTIHQWPATLVQPVGSPLSLECTVEGTSNPNLYWYRQAAGRGLQLLFYSVGIGQISSEVPQNLSASRPQDRQFILSSKKLLLSDSGFYLCAWSVLGGLAGPPRSTDTQYFGPGTRLTVL.

This clonotype was observed a handful of times. This chain links TRBV5-6 with TRBJ1-6; D is unresolved. Germline lookup yields CDR1 SGHDT and CDR2 YYEEEE. Trimming took off 6 bases at V and 0 bases at J, with 19 bases between the two ends. The CDR3 totals 18 residues. The CDR3 region has the DNA TGTGCCAGCATCCTCATTATCAACAGTCTCTCCTATAATTCACCCCTCCACTTT. It encodes CASILIINSLSYNSPLHF.

The V and J genes are TRBV5-1 and TRBJ2-7; 7 bases line up with TRBD1. V was clipped by 4 bases and J by 0 bases; unmatched bases: 4. This CDR3 is 14 amino acids long. Looked up from germline, CDR1 is SGHRS and CDR2 is YFSETQ. The CDR3 reads CASSTDRSSYEQYF. The CDR3 DNA sequence: TGCGCCAGCAGCACGGACAGGAGCTCCTACGAGCAGTACTTC.

This CDR3 is CASKGGNLDGYTF. CDR3 DNA sequence: TGTGCCAGCAAGGGGGGCAACCTCGATGGCTACACCTTC. The chain carries TRBV6-1 and TRBJ1-2; D is possibly TRBD1 (6 bases). The V gene lost 7 bases and the J gene lost 6 bases, with 15 bases spanning the gap. Germline values: CDR1 MNHNS, CDR2 SASEGT. The length of the CDR3 is 13 residues.

This clonotype was observed a few times. J is TRBJ1-3 and V is TRBV7-2; D possibly corresponds to TRBD1 (5 bases). Germline V CDR1 and CDR2: SGHTA, FQGNSA. V was clipped by 8 bases and J by 2 bases, with 16 bases between them. The CDR3 runs 15 residues. This CDR3 is CASGSPTVTGNTIYF. The CDR3 nucleotides read TGTGCCAGCGGATCCCCGACAGTTACTGGAAACACCATATATTTT. Together with reference TRBV7-2 and TRBJ1-3, the CDR3 gives the full variable domain: GAGVSQSPSNKVTEKGKDVELRCDPISGHTALYWYRQSLGQGLEFLIYFQGNSAPDKSGLPSDRFSAERTGGSVSTLTIQRTQQEDSAVYLCASGSPTVTGNTIYFGEGSWLTVV.

The chain couples TRBV30 to TRBJ2-5, with 9 nucleotides matching TRBD2. Germline CDR1 reads GTSNPN; CDR2 reads SVGIG (reference sequence). The J segment lost 4 bases and the V segment lost 5 bases, leaving 11 bases of the junction unmatched. This CDR3 is built from 15 residues. CDR3 protein: CAWGLAGGGVETQYF. The CDR3 nucleotides are TGTGCCTGGGGACTCGCTGGCGGGGGGGTAGAGACCCAGTACTTC.

This clonotype showed up just a few times. This chain links TRBV27 with TRBJ1-2; no clear D gene. V lost 2 bases, J lost 8 bases, and 12 bases lay in between. The germline gives CDR1 MNHEY, CDR2 SMNVEV (reference sequence). This CDR3 has 13 amino acids. The CDR3 reads CASSLKGMEGYTF. CDR3 coding DNA: TGTGCCAGCAGTTTAAAAGGGATGGAGGGCTACACCTTC.

A few counts support this clonotype. The chain is built from TRBV6-5 and TRBJ2-5, with TRBD1 identical over 7 bases. CDR1 MNHEY and CDR2 SVGAGI come from the germline V gene. The CDR3 length is 15 residues. Germline trimming cut 7 bases from V and 2 bases from J; bases unmatched to any gene: 10. The CDR3 here is CASTPREGQQETQYF. In DNA, the CDR3 is TGTGCCAGCACTCCTCGAGAGGGACAGCAAGAGACCCAGTACTTC.

Comment on this clonotype: An end of the junction does not agree with germline; a read error may underlie this. This chain connects TRBV5-6 to TRBJ2-7; 13 positions agree with TRBD2. The CDR3 runs to 17 residues. The germline V gene encodes CDR1 SGHDT and CDR2 YYEEEE. The CDR3 DNA reads TGCGCCAGCAGCTCCAGGACTAGCGGGGGAGGGTCCTACGAGCAGTACTTC. It is translated as CASSSRTSGGGSYEQYF. Together with reference TRBV5-6 and TRBJ2-7, the CDR3 gives the full variable domain: DAGVTQSPTHLIKTRGQQVTLRCSPKSGHDTVSWYQQALGQGPQFIFQYYEEEERQRGNFPDRFSGHQFPNYSSELNVNALLLGDSALYLCASSSRTSGGGSYEQYFGPGTRLTVT.

The chain's CDR3 is CASGTRDLRNTGELFF. In DNA, the CDR3 is TGTGCTAGTGGTACCCGGGACTTACGTAACACCGGGGAGCTGTTTTTT. The J gene is TRBJ2-2, the V gene TRBV12-5; D possibly corresponds to TRBD2 (6 bases). This CDR3 region has 16 residues. CDR1 and CDR2 (germline): LGHNT, FRNRAP. The ends were cut back, 5 bases at V and 2 bases at J, with 15 bases in the middle.

This clonotype is classed as medium-sized. The chain is built from TRBV19 and TRBJ1-4; D uncertain. This CDR3 region has 15 residues. CDR1 and CDR2 (germline): LNHDA, SQIVND (reference sequence). V was cut by 7 bases and J by 7 bases, with 19 bases left in between. The CDR3 coding sequence is TGTGCCAGTACCAAAGTGAGCGCGGTCGGTGAAAAACTGTTTTTT. Its protein product is CASTKVSAVGEKLFF.